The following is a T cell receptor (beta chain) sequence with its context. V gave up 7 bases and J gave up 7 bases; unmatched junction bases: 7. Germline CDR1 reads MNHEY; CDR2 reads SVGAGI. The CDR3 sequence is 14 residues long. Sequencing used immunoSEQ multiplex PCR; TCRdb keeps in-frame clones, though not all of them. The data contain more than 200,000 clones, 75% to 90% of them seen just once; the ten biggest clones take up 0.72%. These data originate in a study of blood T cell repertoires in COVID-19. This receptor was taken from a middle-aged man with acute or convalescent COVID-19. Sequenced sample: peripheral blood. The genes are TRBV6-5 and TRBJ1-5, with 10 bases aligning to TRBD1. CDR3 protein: CASNRGQGGQPQHF. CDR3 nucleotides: TGTGCCAGCAACAGAGGACAGGGGGGACAGCCCCAGCATTTT.